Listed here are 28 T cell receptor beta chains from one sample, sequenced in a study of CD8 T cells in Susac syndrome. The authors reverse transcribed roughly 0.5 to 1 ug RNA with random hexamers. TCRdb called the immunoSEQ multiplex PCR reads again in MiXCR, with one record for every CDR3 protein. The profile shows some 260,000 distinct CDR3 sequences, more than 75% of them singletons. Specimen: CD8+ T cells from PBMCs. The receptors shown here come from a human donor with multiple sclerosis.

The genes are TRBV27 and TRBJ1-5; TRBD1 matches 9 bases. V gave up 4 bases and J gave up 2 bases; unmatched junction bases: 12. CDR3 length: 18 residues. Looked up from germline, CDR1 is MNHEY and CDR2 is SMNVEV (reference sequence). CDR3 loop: CASSSGTGHFLGNQPQHF. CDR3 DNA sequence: TGTGCCAGCAGTTCGGGGACAGGGCACTTCCTCGGCAATCAGCCCCAGCATTTT.

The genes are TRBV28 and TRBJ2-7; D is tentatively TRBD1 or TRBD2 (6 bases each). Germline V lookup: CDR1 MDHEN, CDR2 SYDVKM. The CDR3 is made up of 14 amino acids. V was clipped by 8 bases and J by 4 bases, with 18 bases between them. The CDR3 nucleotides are TGTGCCAGCTGCCTAGGGGGGTTTGTTTACGAGCAGTACTTC. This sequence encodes CASCLGGFVYEQYF.

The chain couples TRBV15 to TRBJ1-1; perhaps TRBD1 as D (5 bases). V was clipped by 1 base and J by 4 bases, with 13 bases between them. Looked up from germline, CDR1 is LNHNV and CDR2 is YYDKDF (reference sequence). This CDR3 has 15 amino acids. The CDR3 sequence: CATSRVWEGITEAFF. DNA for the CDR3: TGTGCCACCAGCAGAGTGTGGGAGGGGATCACTGAAGCTTTCTTT.

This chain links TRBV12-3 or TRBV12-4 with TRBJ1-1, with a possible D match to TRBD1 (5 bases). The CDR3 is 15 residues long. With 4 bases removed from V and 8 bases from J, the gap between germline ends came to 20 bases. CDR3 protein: CASSYQTGYGAEAFF. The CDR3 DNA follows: TGTGCCAGCAGTTATCAAACAGGTTACGGAGCGGAAGCTTTCTTT.

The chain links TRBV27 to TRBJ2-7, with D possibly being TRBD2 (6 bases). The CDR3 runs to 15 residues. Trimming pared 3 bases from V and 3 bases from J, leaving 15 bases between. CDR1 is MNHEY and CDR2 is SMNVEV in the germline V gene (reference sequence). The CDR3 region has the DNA TGTGCCAGCAGTTTCTTGGCGGGGCCCCGCTACGAGCAGTACTTC. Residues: CASSFLAGPRYEQYF.

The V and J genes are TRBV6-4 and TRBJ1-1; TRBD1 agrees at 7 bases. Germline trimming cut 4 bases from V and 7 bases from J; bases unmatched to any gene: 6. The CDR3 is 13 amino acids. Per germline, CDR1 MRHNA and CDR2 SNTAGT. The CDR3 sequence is CASSVDRQSEAFF. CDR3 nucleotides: TGTGCCAGCAGTGTGGACAGGCAAAGTGAAGCTTTCTTT.

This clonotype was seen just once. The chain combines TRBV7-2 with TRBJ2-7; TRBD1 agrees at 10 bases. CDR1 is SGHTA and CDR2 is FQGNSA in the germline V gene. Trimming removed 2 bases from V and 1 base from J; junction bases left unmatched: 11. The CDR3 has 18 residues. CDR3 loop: CASSLWLSGQGTSYEQYF. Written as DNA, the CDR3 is TGTGCCAGCAGCTTATGGCTGTCGGGACAGGGGACATCCTACGAGCAGTACTTC.

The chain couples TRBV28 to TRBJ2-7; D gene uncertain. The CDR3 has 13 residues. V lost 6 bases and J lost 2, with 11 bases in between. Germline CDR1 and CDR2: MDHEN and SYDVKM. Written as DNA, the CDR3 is TGTGCCAGCAGCCAGACTGTACCCTACGAGCAGTACTTC. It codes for CASSQTVPYEQYF.

The CDR3 region has the DNA TGTGCCAGCAGTAAACCCGGGACAGGGAATCAGCCCCAGCATTTT. It is translated as CASSKPGTGNQPQHF. The chain uses TRBV27 and TRBJ1-5, with TRBD1 matching over 9 bases. The CDR3 extends over 15 amino acids. The junction had 6 bases not matched to a gene; V was cut back by 5 bases and J by 4 bases. Germline assignment: CDR1 MNHEY and CDR2 SMNVEV (reference sequence).

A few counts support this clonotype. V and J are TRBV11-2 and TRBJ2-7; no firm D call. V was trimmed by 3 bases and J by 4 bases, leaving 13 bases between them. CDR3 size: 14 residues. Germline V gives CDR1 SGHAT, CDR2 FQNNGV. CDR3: CASSLLGRRYEQYF. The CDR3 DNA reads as TGTGCCAGCAGCTTGCTAGGGCGCCGGTACGAGCAGTACTTC.

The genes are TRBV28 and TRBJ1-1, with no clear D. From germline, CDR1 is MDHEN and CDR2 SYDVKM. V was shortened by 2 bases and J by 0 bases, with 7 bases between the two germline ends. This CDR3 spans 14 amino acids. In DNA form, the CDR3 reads TGTGCCAGCAGTTTAAATCAGATGAACACTGAAGCTTTCTTT. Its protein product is CASSLNQMNTEAFF.

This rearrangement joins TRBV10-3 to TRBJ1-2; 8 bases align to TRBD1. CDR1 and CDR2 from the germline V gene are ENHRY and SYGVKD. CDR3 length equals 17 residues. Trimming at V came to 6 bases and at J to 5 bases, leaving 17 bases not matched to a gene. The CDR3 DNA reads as TGTGCCATCAGCGATACGAAACCAGGGACAGGCGGTTATGGCTACACCTTC. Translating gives CAISDTKPGTGGYGYTF.

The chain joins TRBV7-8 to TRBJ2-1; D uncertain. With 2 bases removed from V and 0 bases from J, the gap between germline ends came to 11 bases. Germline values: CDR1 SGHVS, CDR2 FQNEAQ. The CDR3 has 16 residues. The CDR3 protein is CASSLLPASSYNEQFF. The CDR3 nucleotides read TGTGCCAGCAGCTTACTGCCGGCCAGCTCCTACAATGAGCAGTTCTTC.

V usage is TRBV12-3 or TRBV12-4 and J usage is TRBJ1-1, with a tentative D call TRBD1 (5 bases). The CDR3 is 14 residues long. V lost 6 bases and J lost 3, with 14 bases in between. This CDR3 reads CASRPDRGYTEAFF. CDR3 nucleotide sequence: TGTGCCAGCAGGCCAGACAGAGGGTACACTGAAGCTTTCTTT.

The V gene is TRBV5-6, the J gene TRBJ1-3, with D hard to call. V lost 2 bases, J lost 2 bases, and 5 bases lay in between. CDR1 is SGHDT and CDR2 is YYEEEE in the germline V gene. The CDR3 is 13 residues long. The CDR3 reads CASSFGAGNTIYF. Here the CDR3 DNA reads TGTGCCAGCAGCTTCGGGGCTGGAAACACCATATATTTT.

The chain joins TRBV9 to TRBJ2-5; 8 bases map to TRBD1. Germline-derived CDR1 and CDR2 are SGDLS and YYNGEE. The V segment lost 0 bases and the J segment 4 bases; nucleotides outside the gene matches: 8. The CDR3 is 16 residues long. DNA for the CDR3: TGTGCCAGCAGCGTAGGGCTGAGCGACAGGGGAGAGACCCAGTACTTC. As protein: CASSVGLSDRGETQYF.

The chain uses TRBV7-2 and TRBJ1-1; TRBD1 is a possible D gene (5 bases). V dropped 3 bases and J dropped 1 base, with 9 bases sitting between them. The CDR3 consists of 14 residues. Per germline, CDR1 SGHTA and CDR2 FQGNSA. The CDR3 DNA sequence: TGTGCCAGCAGCTTTATGGGGGGGAACACTGAAGCTTTCTTT. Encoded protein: CASSFMGGNTEAFF.

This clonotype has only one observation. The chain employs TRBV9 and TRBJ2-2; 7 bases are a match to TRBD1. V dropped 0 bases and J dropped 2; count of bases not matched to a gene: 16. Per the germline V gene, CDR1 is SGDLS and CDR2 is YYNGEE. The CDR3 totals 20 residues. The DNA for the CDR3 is TGTGCCAGCAGCGTAGAGGGCTGGAGGACAGGACCCTCCAACACCGGGGAGCTGTTTTTT. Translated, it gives CASSVEGWRTGPSNTGELFF.

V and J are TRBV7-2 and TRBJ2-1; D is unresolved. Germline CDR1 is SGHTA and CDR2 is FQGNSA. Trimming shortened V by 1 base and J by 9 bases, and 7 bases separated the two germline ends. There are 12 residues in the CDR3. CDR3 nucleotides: TGTGCCAGCAGCTTAGGGTCCCTTGAGCAGTTCTTC. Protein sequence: CASSLGSLEQFF.

The CDR3 DNA follows: TGCAGCGTTGTGGCGGGAGACACGAATGAGCAGTTCTTC. Residues: CSVVAGDTNEQFF. The chain combines TRBV29-1 with TRBJ2-1; 7 nucleotides align to TRBD2. J gave up 7 bases and V 4 bases, and 7 bases lay outside the gene matches. This CDR3 has 13 residues. Germline CDR1 SQVTM, CDR2 ANQGSEA.

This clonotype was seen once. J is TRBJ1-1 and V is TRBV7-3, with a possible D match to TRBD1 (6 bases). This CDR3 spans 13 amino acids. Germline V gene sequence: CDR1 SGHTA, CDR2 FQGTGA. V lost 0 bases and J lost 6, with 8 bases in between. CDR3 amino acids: CASSLTGGPEAFF. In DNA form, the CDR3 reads TGTGCCAGCAGCTTAACCGGGGGGCCTGAAGCTTTCTTT.

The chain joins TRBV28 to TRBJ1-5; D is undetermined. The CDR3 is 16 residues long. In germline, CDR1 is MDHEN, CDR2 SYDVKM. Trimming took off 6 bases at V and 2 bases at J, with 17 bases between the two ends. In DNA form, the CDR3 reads TGTGCCAGCAGCCGGACTCGAAGTTTTGGCAATCAGCCCCAGCATTTT. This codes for CASSRTRSFGNQPQHF.

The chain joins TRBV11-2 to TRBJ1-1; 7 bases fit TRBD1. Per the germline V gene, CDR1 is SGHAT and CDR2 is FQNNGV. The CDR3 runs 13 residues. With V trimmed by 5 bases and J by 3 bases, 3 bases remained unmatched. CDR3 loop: CASSPGQYTEAFF. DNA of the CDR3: TGTGCCAGCAGCCCGGGACAGTACACTGAAGCTTTCTTT. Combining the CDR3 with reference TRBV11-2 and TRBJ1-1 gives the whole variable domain EAGVAQSPRYKIIEKRQSVAFWCNPISGHATLYWYQQILGQGPKLLIQFQNNGVVDDSQLPKDRFSAERLKGVDSTLKIQPAKLEDSAVYLCASSPGQYTEAFFGQGTRLTVV.

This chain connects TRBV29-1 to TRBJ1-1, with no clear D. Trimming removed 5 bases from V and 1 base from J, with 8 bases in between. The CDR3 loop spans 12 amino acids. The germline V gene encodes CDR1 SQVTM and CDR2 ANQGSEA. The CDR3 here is CSVPPGNTEAFF. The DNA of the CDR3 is TGCAGCGTTCCGCCGGGGAACACTGAAGCTTTCTTT.

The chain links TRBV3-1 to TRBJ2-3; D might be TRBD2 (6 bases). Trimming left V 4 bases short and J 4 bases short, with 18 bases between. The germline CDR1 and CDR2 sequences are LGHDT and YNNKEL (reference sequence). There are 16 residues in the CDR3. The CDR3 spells CASSPFITGVADTQYF. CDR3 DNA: TGTGCCAGCAGCCCTTTCATTACGGGAGTAGCAGATACGCAGTATTTT.

The CDR3 region has the DNA TGTGCCAGCAGCGTAGGTAGCGGACAAGAGACCCAGTACTTC. Encoded protein: CASSVGSGQETQYF. The chain couples TRBV9 to TRBJ2-5; possibly TRBD2 for D (6 bases). Trimming stripped 0 bases from V and 2 bases from J, with 8 bases between. The germline gives CDR1 SGDLS, CDR2 YYNGEE. This CDR3 spans 14 amino acids.

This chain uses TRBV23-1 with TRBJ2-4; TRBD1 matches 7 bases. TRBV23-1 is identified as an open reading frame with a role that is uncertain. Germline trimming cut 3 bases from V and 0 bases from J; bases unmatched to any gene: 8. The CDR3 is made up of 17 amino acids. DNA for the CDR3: TGCGCCAGCAGTCATCGGACAGGCCGCCTAGCCAAAAACATTCAGTACTTC. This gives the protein CASSHRTGRLAKNIQYF.

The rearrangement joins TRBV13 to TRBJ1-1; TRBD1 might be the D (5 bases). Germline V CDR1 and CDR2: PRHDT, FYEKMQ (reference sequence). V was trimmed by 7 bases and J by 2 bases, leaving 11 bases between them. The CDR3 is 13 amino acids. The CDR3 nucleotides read TGTGCCAGCACCATGGGGGACAACACTGAAGCTTTCTTT. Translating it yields CASTMGDNTEAFF.